This paragraph reports one T cell receptor beta chain. Its matching antigen is unknown. The sample comes from a study of synovial regulatory T cells in juvenile arthritis. The study, taken as a whole, reports: Synovial Tregs shared more CDR3 sequences with iaTregs than other blood Tregs. TCR diversity was lower in inflammation-associated blood Treg cells than in other blood Treg cells. Across patients, iaTreg TCR repertoires were mostly private, partly shared with synovial Teff and blood CPL.

Median disease duration was about seven years, range 0.2-19.1. Profiling relied on immunoSEQ multiplex PCR, and the TCRdb table lists in-frame clones only, not all of them. The ten top clones account for around 1.1%, within a sample of roughly 9,900 clones. CDR3 length equals 14 residues. Only the protein is on record. Germline lookup yields CDR1 ENHRY and CDR2 SYGVKD. The clonotype was recovered from a donor under 30 with juvenile idiopathic arthritis. Input material: Treg cells from blood. Subset here: remaining (HLA-DR-negative) circulating blood Treg cells. The V and J genes are TRBV10-3 and TRBJ2-3. CDR3 region: CAIMLAGRTDTQYF.